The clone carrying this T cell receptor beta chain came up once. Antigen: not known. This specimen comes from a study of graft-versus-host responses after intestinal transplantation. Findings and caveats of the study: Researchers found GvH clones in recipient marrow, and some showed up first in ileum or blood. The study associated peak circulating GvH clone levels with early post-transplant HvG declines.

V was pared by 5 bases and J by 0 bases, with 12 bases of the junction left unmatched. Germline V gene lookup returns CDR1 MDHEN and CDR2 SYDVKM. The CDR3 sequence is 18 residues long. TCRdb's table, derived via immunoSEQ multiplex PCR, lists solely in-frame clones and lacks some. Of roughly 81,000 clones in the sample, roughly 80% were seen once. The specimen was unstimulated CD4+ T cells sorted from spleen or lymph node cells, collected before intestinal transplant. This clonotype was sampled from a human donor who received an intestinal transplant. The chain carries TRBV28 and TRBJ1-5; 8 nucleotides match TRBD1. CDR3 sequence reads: CASSTPRGPGYSNQPQHF. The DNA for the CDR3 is TGTGCCAGCAGTACTCCCAGGGGGCCGGGGTATAGCAATCAGCCCCAGCATTTT.